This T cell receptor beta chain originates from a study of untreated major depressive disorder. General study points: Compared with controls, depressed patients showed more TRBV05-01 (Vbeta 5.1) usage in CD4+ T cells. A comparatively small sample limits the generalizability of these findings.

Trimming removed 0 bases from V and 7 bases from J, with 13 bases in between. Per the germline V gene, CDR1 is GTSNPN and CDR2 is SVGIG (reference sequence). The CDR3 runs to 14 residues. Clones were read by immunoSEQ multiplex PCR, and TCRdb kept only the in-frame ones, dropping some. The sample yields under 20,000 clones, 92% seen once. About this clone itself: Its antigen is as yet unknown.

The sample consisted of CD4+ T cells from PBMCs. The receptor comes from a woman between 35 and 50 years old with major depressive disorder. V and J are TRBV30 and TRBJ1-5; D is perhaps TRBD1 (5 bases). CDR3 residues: CAWSVLGVGQPQHF. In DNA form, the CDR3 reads TGTGCCTGGAGTGTACTAGGGGTTGGACAGCCCCAGCATTTT.